This T cell receptor beta chain was obtained from a study of regulatory T cells in long-lasting Graves disease. Trimming removed 4 bases at V and 0 bases at J, with 10 bases between. The germline CDR1 and CDR2 sequences are LGHDT and YNNKEL (reference sequence). The CDR3 length is 15 residues. CDR3 regions were amplified by Arm-PCR using iRepertoire HTBI primers to build TCR beta libraries. MiXCR, applied by TCRdb to the multiplex PCR reads, yields one record per CDR3 protein. The repertoire holds around 250,000 distinct CDR3 sequences, with around 16% as singletons. Regarding time point: newly diagnosed GD, antithyroid drugs for less than 3 months. Following extraction of RNA from PBMCs, that RNA was used to make the TCR library.

The sequence was collected from a female donor with Graves disease. Sequencing was performed on peripheral blood mononuclear cells (PBMCs), taken at new diagnosis, from a patient treated with antithyroid drugs. The chain couples TRBV3-1 to TRBJ2-1; a weak D match, TRBD2 (6 bases). CDR3 loop: CASSRAGSSYNEQFF. CDR3 coding DNA: TGTGCCAGCAGCCGGGCGGGAAGCTCCTACAATGAGCAGTTCTTC.